These T cell receptor beta chains were read from a single sample in a study of blood T cell repertoires in COVID-19. Profiling relied on immunoSEQ multiplex PCR, and the TCRdb table lists in-frame clones only, not all of them. The profile shows roughly 61,000 clones, approximately 90% of them singletons. Sequencing was carried out using peripheral blood. Receptors originate from an elderly man with acute or convalescent COVID-19. CDR3s include the opening cysteine and the closing phenylalanine or tryptophan. D genes are given only for firm matches. Only some rows state a clone size, as once, few, many or a class for expanded clones.

TRBV2	-	TRBJ2-7	-	TGTGCCAGCGGAGGGAGTCCCTACGAGCAGTACTTC	CASGGSPYEQYF
TRBV5-5	once	TRBJ1-5	-	TGTGCCAGCAGCTTGGCAGGGCCCAGGCAGCCCCAGCATTTT	CASSLAGPRQPQHF
TRBV7-2	-	TRBJ2-7	TRBD2	TGTGCCAGCAGCCTGCTAATCCTAGCGGGGGACTCCTACGAGCAGTACTTC	CASSLLILAGDSYEQYF
TRBV12-5	-	TRBJ1-1	-	TGTGCTAGCCAGGGGATGAACACTGAAGCTTTCTTT	CASQGMNTEAFF
TRBV19	-	TRBJ2-2	-	TGTGCCACCGGACCAGGGACCGGGGAGCTGTTTTTT	CATGPGTGELFF
TRBV5-6	-	TRBJ2-3	TRBD1	TGTGCCAGCAGCTTGAACAGGGGCGTAACAGATACGCAGTATTTT	CASSLNRGVTDTQYF
TRBV28	-	TRBJ1-2	-	TGTGCCAGCAGTTCCGAAATCGGCTATGGCTACACCTTC	CASSSEIGYGYTF
TRBV11-2	few	TRBJ2-1	-	TGTGCCAGCAGATTGGCATTGGAGGGCGTCTCTGAGCAGTTCTTC	CASRLALEGVSEQFF
TRBV14	-	TRBJ2-6	-	TGTGCCACCGCCCCGGGGTCTGGGGCCAACGTCCTGACTTTC	CATAPGSGANVLTF
TRBV7-2	once	TRBJ1-5	TRBD1	TGTGCCAGCAGCCCGACAGGGGAGAGCAATCAGCCCCAGCATTTT	CASSPTGESNQPQHF
TRBV5-6	-	TRBJ1-3	-	TGTGCCAGCAGCTTAGGGGCCTCTGGAAACACCATATATTTT	CASSLGASGNTIYF
TRBV20-1	-	TRBJ2-3	-	TGCAGTGCTAGTTTGCCGGGTAACCCAGATACGCAGTATTTT	CSASLPGNPDTQYF
TRBV6-2/TRBV6-3	few	TRBJ1-3	-	TGTGCCAGCAGTTCGCGGCAGCGTGGAAACACCATATATTTT	CASSSRQRGNTIYF
TRBV5-4	-	TRBJ2-5	TRBD2	TGTGCCAGCAGCGCCGGGGGGAGAAAAGAGACCCAGTACTTC	CASSAGGRKETQYF
TRBV23-1	-	TRBJ1-2	-	TGCGCCAGCAGTCAACCCGAAGGAGGGGACAACTATGGCTACACCTTC	CASSQPEGGDNYGYTF